Listed below are T cell receptor beta chains from one sample, sequenced in a study of CD8 T cells in Susac syndrome. From the immunoSEQ multiplex PCR reads, TCRdb called clonotypes with MiXCR, one entry per CDR3 protein. This repertoire shows about 150,000 distinct CDR3 sequences, approximately 96% found once; its top ten account for more than 0.2%. Sequencing was performed on CD8+ T cells from PBMCs. The receptors shown here come from a human donor with multiple sclerosis. The CDR3 runs from the conserved cysteine through the conserved F or W. Each record gives: D gene, clone size, V gene, J gene, CDR3 DNA, CDR3 protein. A D gene is named only where the DNA matches it firmly. Size values are once, few and many counts, or a class for expanded clones, and some rows have none.

.	.	TRBV29-1	TRBJ1-2	TGCAGCGGAGCGGCGAACTATGGCTACACCTTC	CSGAANYGYTF
.	few	TRBV29-1	TRBJ2-1	TGCAGCGTTGTGCAGGGGTACAATGAGCAGTTCTTC	CSVVQGYNEQFF
.	.	TRBV18	TRBJ2-5	TGTGCCAGCTCACCAGAGACGAAGGAGACCCAGTACTTC	CASSPETKETQYF
TRBD1	.	TRBV29-1	TRBJ1-2	TGCAGCGCCCCTTCCCCCCAGGGGGGAGGCTATGGCTACACCTTC	CSAPSPQGGGYGYTF
.	.	TRBV10-2	TRBJ1-5	TGCGCCAGCAGTGCAAACAGCCATCAGCCCCAGCATTTT	CASSANSHQPQHF
.	.	TRBV27	TRBJ1-1	TGTGCCAGCAGCCTGGGGTCTGACACTGAAGCTTTCTTT	CASSLGSDTEAFF
.	.	TRBV6-2/TRBV6-3	TRBJ1-5	TGTGCCAGCAGTTACTTCGCAGGGGATTATAGCAATCAGCCCCAGCATTTT	CASSYFAGDYSNQPQHF
.	.	TRBV7-4	TRBJ2-1	TGTGCCAGCAGCGGAGGCCCGGCCAATGAGCAGTTCTTC	CASSGGPANEQFF
TRBD2	.	TRBV7-8	TRBJ2-7	TGTGCCAGCAGCTTAGGACTAGCGGGGGCAGGGGACGAGCAGTACTTC	CASSLGLAGAGDEQYF
TRBD1	.	TRBV7-9	TRBJ1-1	TGTGCCAGCAGCCCAGAGACAGGGGGCACTGAAGCTTTCTTT	CASSPETGGTEAFF
.	.	TRBV18	TRBJ2-1	TGTGCCAGCTCACCACTAATCAGTCGGGGCAATGAGCAGTTCTTC	CASSPLISRGNEQFF
.	.	TRBV2	TRBJ2-7	TGTGCCAGGGGGATTAACTACGAGCAGTACTTC	CARGINYEQYF